The rows below give T cell receptor beta chains drawn from one sample of a study of response to subunit inactivated influenza vaccine. Via MiXCR, TCRdb re-called the RT-PCR reads, giving one row per CDR3 protein. The data contain roughly 190,000 distinct CDR3 sequences, around 12% of them seen just once; the ten biggest clones take up about 29%. A further study also used this sample, focusing on T cells expressing NK-cell markers.

Specimen: CD8+ T cells sorted from PBMCs, collected about 11 days after vaccination. The receptors originated from a man aged 50 to 59 who received an inactivated influenza vaccine. The CDR3 runs from the conserved cysteine through the conserved F or W. The order of the fields is clone size, D gene, J gene, V gene, CDR3 DNA, CDR3 protein. The D gene is left open where the match is weak. Clone size is given for some rows only: seen once, a few or many times, or a class if the clone is expanded.

>-|-|TRBJ2-7|TRBV4-3
TGCGCCAGCAGCCAAGATTCGCGCGGAACCTACGAGCAGTACTTC
CASSQDSRGTYEQYF
>-|-|TRBJ1-1|TRBV2
TGTGCCAGCACGCCTTCAATATCAGGTAACACTGAAGCTTTCTTT
CASTPSISGNTEAFF
>once|TRBD2|TRBJ2-7|TRBV7-2
TGTGCCAGCAGCTTAGGACGGGGGGGCCTTGGGGACGAGCAGTACTTC
CASSLGRGGLGDEQYF
>many|-|TRBJ2-1|TRBV12-3/TRBV12-4
TGTGCCAGCAGTCCTGTCCGGGGGCGTAGTGAGCAGTTCTTC
CASSPVRGRSEQFF
>few|TRBD1|TRBJ1-5|TRBV15
TGTGCCACCAGCAGAAAACCCGGACAGGCGATCTATAGCAATCAGCCCCAGCATTTT
CATSRKPGQAIYSNQPQHF
>few|-|TRBJ1-6|TRBV10-2
TGCGCCAGCAGTGATTTCAGGGCTTCACCCCTCCACTTT
CASSDFRASPLHF
>few|-|TRBJ2-2|TRBV12-3/TRBV12-4
TGTGCCAGCAGTCTTTCGACTGAAGGGAAGCTGTTTTTT
CASSLSTEGKLFF
>-|-|TRBJ2-1|TRBV3-1
TGTGCCAGCAGCCCAACCGAGGGGGGGCTCTACAATGAGCAGTTCTTC
CASSPTEGGLYNEQFF
>few|-|TRBJ1-1|TRBV7-2
TGTGCCAGCAGCCCTAGATTTTGGAACACTGAAGCTTTCTTT
CASSPRFWNTEAFF
>-|-|TRBJ2-1|TRBV28
TGTGCCAGCAGTTTATGGGGTAGCTCCTACAATGAGCAGTTCTTC
CASSLWGSSYNEQFF
>-|-|TRBJ2-1|TRBV20-1
TGCAGTGCTAGAGATTTGGGCGGGACGCCTAATGAGCAGTTCTTC
CSARDLGGTPNEQFF
>-|TRBD1|TRBJ2-4|TRBV7-6
TGTGCCAGCAGCTTAGAGGGGGACAGGGGAGACATTCAGTACTTC
CASSLEGDRGDIQYF
>-|-|TRBJ2-1|TRBV4-3
TGCGCCAGCAGCCAAGATATTGGGTTATACAATGAGCAGTTCTTC
CASSQDIGLYNEQFF
>-|TRBD1|TRBJ2-3|TRBV10-3
TGTGCCATCAGTGAGTCGAGGGGGCCCAGCTACACAGATACGCAGTATTTT
CAISESRGPSYTDTQYF
>-|-|TRBJ2-1|TRBV7-6
TGTGCCAGCAGCTTCTCTAGGGGGGCATACAATGAGCAGTTCTTC
CASSFSRGAYNEQFF
>many|-|TRBJ2-3|TRBV7-9
TGTGCCAGCAGCTTGGATGTCGGGACTGGCACAGATACGCAGTATTTT
CASSLDVGTGTDTQYF
>few|-|TRBJ1-1|TRBV4-3
TGCGCCAGCAGCCTGGACGGGATGAACACTGAAGCTTTCTTT
CASSLDGMNTEAFF
>-|-|TRBJ2-1|TRBV2
TGTGCCAGCAGTGATAATTGGAAGGAGGGGGGAGGCAATGAGCAGTTCTTC
CASSDNWKEGGGNEQFF
>few|TRBD1|TRBJ1-2|TRBV7-3
TGTGCCAGCAGCCTAGGTCCCGGGACAGGGGATGGCTACACCTTC
CASSLGPGTGDGYTF
>-|-|TRBJ2-3|TRBV7-9
TGTGCCAGCAGCTTGGGAGGGGGGGGTGTCACAGATACGCAGTATTTT
CASSLGGGGVTDTQYF
>-|-|TRBJ1-2|TRBV7-6
TGTGCCAGCAGCCTAGACGGATCCTATGGCTACACCTTC
CASSLDGSYGYTF
>few|-|TRBJ1-2|TRBV11-2
TGTGCCAGCAGCCCCGGGACCTATGGCTACACCTTC
CASSPGTYGYTF
>few|-|TRBJ2-3|TRBV4-3
TGCGCCAGCAGCCAACAATCCCTAAGCACAGATACGCAGTATTTT
CASSQQSLSTDTQYF
>few|-|TRBJ2-7|TRBV11-2
TGTGCCAGCAGCTTAGGATTCGGGGCGACCTACGAGCAGTACTTC
CASSLGFGATYEQYF
>few|TRBD1|TRBJ2-7|TRBV12-3/TRBV12-4
TGTGCCAGCAGTTTAGTGGTGACAGGGGACAACTACGAGCAGTACTTC
CASSLVVTGDNYEQYF
>few|-|TRBJ1-5|TRBV28
TGTGCCAGCAGATTTCTAGACGGAAGTAATCAGCCCCAGCATTTT
CASRFLDGSNQPQHF
>many|TRBD1|TRBJ2-1|TRBV29-1
TGCAGCGTTGAAGGACAGGGTGACAATGAGCAGTTCTTC
CSVEGQGDNEQFF
>-|-|TRBJ1-6|TRBV4-1
TGCGCCAGCAGGGAGGGGCTACTCTTCAATTCACCCCTCCACTTT
CASREGLLFNSPLHF
>many|-|TRBJ2-3|TRBV3-1
TGTGCCAGCAGCCAACTGCTCGAACGTACAACTAGCACAGATACGCAGTATTTT
CASSQLLERTTSTDTQYF